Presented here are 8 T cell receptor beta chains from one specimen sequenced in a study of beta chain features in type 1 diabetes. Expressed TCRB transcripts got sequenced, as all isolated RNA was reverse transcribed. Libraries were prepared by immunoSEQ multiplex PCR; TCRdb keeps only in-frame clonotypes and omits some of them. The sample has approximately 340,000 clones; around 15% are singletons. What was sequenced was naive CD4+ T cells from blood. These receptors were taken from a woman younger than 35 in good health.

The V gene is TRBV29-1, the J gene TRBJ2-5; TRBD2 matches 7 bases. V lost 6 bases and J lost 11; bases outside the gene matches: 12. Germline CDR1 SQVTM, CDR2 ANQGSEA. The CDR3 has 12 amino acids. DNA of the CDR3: TGCAGCGTCAAGCGGGGAGGCCTGGAGCAGTACTTC. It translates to CSVKRGGLEQYF.

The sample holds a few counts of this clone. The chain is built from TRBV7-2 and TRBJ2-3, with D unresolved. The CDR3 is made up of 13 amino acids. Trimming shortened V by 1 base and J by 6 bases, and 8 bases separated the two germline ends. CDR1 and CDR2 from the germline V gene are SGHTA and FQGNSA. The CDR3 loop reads CASSLGATDTQYF. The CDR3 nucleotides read TGTGCCAGCAGCTTAGGGGCAACGGATACGCAGTATTTT. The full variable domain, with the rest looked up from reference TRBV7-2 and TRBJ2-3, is GAGVSQSPSNKVTEKGKDVELRCDPISGHTALYWYRQSLGQGLEFLIYFQGNSAPDKSGLPSDRFSAERTGGSVSTLTIQRTQQEDSAVYLCASSLGATDTQYFGPGTRLTVL.

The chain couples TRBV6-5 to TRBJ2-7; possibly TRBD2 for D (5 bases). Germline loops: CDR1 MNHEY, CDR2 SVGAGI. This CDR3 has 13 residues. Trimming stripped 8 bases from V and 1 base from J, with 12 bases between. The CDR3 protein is CASSRAVSYEQYF. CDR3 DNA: TGTGCCAGCTCAAGAGCGGTTTCCTACGAGCAGTACTTC.

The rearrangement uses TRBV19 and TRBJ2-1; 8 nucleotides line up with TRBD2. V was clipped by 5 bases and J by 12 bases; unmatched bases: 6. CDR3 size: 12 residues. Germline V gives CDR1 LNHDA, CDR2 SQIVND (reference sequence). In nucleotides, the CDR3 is TGTGCCAGTAGTCCGCGGACTAGCAGGCAGTTCTTC. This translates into CASSPRTSRQFF.

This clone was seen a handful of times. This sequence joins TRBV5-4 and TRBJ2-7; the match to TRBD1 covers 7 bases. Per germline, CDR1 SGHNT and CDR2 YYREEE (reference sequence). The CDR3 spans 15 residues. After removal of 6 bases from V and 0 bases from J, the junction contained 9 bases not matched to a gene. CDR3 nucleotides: TGTGCCAGCAACAAAAACAGGGGATCCTCCTACGAGCAGTACTTC. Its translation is CASNKNRGSSYEQYF.

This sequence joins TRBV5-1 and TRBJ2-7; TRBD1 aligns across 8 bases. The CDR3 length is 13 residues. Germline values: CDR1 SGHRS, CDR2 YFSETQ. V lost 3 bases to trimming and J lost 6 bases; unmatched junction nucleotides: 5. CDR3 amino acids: CASSWDRQSEQYF. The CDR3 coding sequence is TGCGCCAGCAGCTGGGACAGGCAAAGCGAGCAGTACTTC.

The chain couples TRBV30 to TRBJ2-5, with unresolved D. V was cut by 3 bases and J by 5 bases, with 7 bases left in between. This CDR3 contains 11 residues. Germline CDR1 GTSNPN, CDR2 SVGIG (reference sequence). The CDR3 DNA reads TGTGCCTGGAGCCTACTGGAGACCCAGTACTTC. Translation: CAWSLLETQYF.

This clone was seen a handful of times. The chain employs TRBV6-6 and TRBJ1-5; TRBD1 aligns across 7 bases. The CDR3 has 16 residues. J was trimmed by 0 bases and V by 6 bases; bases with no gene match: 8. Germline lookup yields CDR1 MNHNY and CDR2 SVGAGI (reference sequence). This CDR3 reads CASRSDRAYSNQPQHF. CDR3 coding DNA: TGTGCCAGCAGGTCAGACAGGGCGTATAGCAATCAGCCCCAGCATTTT.